This T cell receptor beta chain was sequenced for a study of blood T cell repertoires in COVID-19. The assay was immunoSEQ multiplex PCR, and TCRdb's table has in-frame clones only and misses some. The data show about 210,000 clones, around three quarters seen once. This sequence was found in a woman aged 65 to 85 with acute or convalescent COVID-19. The sample consisted of peripheral blood.

The CDR3 coding sequence is TGTGCCAGCAGCCAAGTAGGCCAGAGAGGGATCATTGGTGAGCAGTTCTTC. This translates into CASSQVGQRGIIGEQFF. V usage is TRBV3-1 (or the pseudogene TRBV3-2) and J usage is TRBJ2-1, with a possible D match to TRBD2 (5 bases). This CDR3 is 17 amino acids long. V was trimmed by 1 base and J by 9 bases, leaving 22 bases between them. In germline, CDR1 is LGHDT, CDR2 YNNKEL (reference sequence).